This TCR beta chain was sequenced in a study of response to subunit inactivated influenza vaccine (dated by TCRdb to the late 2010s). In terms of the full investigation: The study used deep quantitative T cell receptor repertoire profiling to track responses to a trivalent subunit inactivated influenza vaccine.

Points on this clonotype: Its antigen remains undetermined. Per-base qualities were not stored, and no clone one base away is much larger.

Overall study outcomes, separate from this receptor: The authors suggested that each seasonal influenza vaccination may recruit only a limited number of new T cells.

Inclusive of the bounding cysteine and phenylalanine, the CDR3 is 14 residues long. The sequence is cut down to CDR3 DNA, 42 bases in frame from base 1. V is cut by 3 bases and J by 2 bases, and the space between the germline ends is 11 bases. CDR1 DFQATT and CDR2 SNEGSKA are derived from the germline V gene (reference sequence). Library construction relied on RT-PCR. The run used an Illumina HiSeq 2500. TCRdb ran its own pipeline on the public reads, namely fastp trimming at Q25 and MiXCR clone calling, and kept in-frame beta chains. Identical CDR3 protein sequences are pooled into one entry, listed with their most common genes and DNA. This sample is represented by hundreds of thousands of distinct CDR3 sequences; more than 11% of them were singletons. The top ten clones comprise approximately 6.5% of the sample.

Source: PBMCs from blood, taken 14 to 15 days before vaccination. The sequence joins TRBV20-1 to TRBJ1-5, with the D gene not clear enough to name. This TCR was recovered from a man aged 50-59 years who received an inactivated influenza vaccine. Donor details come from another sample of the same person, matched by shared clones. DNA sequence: TGCAGTGCTAGCGAGCAGCTCCGCAATCAGCCCCAGCATTTT. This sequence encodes CSASEQLRNQPQHF.